Each of the 10 T cell receptor beta chains below was sequenced from the same sample in a study of cytotoxic CD8 clonotypes in ibrutinib-treated CLL. Only in-frame clones appear in the TCRdb table, and some are missing; sequencing was by immunoSEQ multiplex PCR. Here the sample spans 200,000 to 250,000 clones, 70% to 75% being singletons. The sample consisted of PBMCs, taken after 12 months of ibrutinib treatment. These receptor sequences come from a human donor with chronic lymphocytic leukemia.

This chain joins TRBV28 and TRBJ1-2; D remains unclear. The V and J ends lost 1 base and 2 bases respectively, with 8 bases between them. The CDR3 sequence is 14 residues long. Germline V gene lookup returns CDR1 MDHEN and CDR2 SYDVKM. DNA for the CDR3: TGTGCCAGCAGTTTATCAGGCAGCAACTATGGCTACACCTTC. This sequence encodes CASSLSGSNYGYTF.

The chain is built from TRBV29-1 and TRBJ2-2; unclear D gene. Trimming took 7 bases from V and 1 from J, leaving 13 bases between them. This CDR3 is 14 amino acids long. CDR1 and CDR2 (germline): SQVTM, ANQGSEA. The CDR3 nucleotides read TGCAGCGCCCTTGGGCCGCAGAACACCGGGGAGCTGTTTTTT. This encodes CSALGPQNTGELFF.

The chain has TRBV25-1 and TRBJ2-1; D gene ambiguous. V was pared by 6 bases and J by 0 bases, with 12 bases between. The CDR3 extends over 15 amino acids. Germline lookup yields CDR1 MGHDK and CDR2 SYGVNS. The CDR3 sequence: CASSIDSSSYNEQFF. The CDR3 bases are TGTGCCAGCAGCATTGACTCGAGCTCCTACAATGAGCAGTTCTTC.

The chain combines TRBV10-3 with TRBJ2-5, with 7 nucleotides matching TRBD2. The CDR3 length is 16 residues. Germline V gives CDR1 ENHRY, CDR2 SYGVKD. V shed 4 bases, J shed 4 bases, and the junction held 12 bases outside the gene matches. This chain's CDR3 is CAISGGAGAPGETQYF. CDR3 DNA: TGTGCCATCAGTGGAGGGGCGGGAGCCCCGGGAGAGACCCAGTACTTC.

CDR3 nucleotides: TGTGCCTGGAGTGTGGCTGACTTCCCGGGCAATCAGCCCCAGCATTTT. Protein product: CAWSVADFPGNQPQHF. The chain joins TRBV30 to TRBJ1-5; D unclear. The CDR3 length is 16 residues. Looked up from germline, CDR1 is GTSNPN and CDR2 is SVGIG (reference sequence). Trimming cost V 0 bases and J 2 bases, with 14 bases left between them.

The sample holds a few counts of this clone. Here the CDR3 reads CASSRQDYEQYF. The CDR3 DNA reads TGTGCCAGCAGTCGACAGGACTACGAGCAGTACTTC. The V and J genes are TRBV28 and TRBJ2-7; D possibly corresponds to TRBD1 (6 bases). The CDR3 covers 12 residues. Per the germline V gene, CDR1 is MDHEN and CDR2 is SYDVKM. Trimming shortened V by 5 bases and J by 3 bases, and 8 bases separated the two germline ends.

CDR3 coding DNA: TGTGCCAGCTCACCGGACGAGAAATATGGCTACACCTTC. It translates to CASSPDEKYGYTF. The V gene is TRBV18, the J gene TRBJ1-2, with unresolved D. Germline lookup yields CDR1 KGHSH and CDR2 LQKENI. The CDR3 contains 13 residues. The V end lost 3 bases, the J end lost 5 bases, and 10 bases lay between the germline ends.

This clone showed up just a few times. The chain recombines TRBV7-8 with TRBJ1-2, with D unclear. V shed 1 base and J shed 3 bases, with 15 bases lying between them. The CDR3 covers 16 residues. The V gene's germline CDR1 is SGHVS and CDR2 FQNEAQ. CDR3 coding DNA: TGTGCCAGCAGCTTAGTGGCTGACGGCAGGCACTATGGCTACACCTTC. It yields the protein CASSLVADGRHYGYTF.

This clone was observed a few times. CDR3 in amino acids: CASSQDSGGGYGFF. The CDR3 nucleotides read TGCGCCAGCAGCCAAGATTCCGGGGGTGGCTACGGTTTCTTT. V and J are TRBV4-3 and TRBJ1-1, with TRBD1 as a possible D gene (5 bases). Germline CDR1 is LGHNA and CDR2 is YSLEER. This CDR3 region has 14 residues. V was shortened by 0 bases and J by 13 bases, with 18 bases between the two germline ends.

The rearrangement uses TRBV30 and TRBJ1-1; perhaps TRBD1 as D (5 bases). Germline loops: CDR1 GTSNPN, CDR2 SVGIG (reference sequence). The V gene lost 0 bases and the J gene lost 4 bases, with 12 bases spanning the gap. The CDR3 loop spans 14 amino acids. CDR3 coding DNA: TGTGCCTGGAGTGTTTCCCGGGGACCCACTGAAGCTTTCTTT. It yields the protein CAWSVSRGPTEAFF.